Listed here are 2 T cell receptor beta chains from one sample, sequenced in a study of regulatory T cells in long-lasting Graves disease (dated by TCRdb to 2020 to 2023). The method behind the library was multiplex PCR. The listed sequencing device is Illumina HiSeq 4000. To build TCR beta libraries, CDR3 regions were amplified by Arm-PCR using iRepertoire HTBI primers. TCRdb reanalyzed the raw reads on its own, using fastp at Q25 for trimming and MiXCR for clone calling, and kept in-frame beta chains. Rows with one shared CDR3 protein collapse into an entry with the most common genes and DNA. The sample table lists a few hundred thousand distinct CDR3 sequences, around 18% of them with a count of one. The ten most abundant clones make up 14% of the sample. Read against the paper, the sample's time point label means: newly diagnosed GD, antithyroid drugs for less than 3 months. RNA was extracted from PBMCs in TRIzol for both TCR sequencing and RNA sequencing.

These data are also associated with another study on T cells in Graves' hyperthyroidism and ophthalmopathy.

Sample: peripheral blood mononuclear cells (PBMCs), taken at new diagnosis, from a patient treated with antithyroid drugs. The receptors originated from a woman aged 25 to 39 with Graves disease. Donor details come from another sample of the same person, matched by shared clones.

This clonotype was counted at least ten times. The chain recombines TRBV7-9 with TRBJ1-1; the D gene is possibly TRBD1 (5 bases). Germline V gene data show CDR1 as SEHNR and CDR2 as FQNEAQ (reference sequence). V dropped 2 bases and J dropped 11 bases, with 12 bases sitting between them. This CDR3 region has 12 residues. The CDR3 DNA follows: TGTGCCAGCAGCTTACCAGGGCCCGGGGCTTTCTTT. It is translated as CASSLPGPGAFF. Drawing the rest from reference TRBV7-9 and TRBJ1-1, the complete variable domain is DTGVSQNPRHKITKRGQNVTFRCDPISEHNRLYWYRQTLGQGPEFLTYFQNEAQLEKSRLLSDRFSAERPKGSFSTLEIQRTEQGDSAMYLCASSLPGPGAFFGQGTRLTVV.

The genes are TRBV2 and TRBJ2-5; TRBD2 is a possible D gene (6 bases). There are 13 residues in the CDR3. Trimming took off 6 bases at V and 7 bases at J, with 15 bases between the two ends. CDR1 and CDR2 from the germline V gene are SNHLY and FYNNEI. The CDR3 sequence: CASRGDKTRTQYF. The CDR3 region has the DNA TGTGCCAGCAGGGGAGATAAGACTAGGACCCAGTACTTC.